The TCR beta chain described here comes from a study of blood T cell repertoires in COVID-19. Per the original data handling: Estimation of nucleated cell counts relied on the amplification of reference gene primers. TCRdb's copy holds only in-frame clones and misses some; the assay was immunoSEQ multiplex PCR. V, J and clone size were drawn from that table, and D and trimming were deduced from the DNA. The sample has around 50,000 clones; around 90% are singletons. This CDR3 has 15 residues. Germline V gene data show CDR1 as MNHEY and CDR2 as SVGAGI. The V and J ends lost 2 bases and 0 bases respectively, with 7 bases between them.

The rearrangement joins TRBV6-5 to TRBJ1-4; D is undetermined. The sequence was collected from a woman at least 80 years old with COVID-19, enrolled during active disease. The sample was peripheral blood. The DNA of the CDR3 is TGTGCCAGCAGTTACCAGGCAGCAACTAATGAAAAACTGTTTTTT. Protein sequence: CASSYQAATNEKLFF.